The entry that follows covers one TCR beta chain sequence. The antigen it recognizes is unknown. The sample holds no much larger clone one base away, and base qualities are not on file. The germline V gene specifies MDHEN as CDR1 and SYDVKM as CDR2. Its CDR3 holds 14 amino acids, cysteine through phenylalanine. The sequence is cut down to CDR3 DNA, 42 bases in frame from base 1. V gives up 4 bases and J gives up 3 bases, and the segment between their germline ends measures 12 bases. The cohort comprised hundreds of healthy bone marrow donors. Cohort members were all nominally healthy when sampled, although unrecorded immune exposures were likely present. The donor tested CMV seropositive and was one of the 289 seropositive cohort members. Each donor provided a peripheral blood sample, and peripheral blood mononuclear cells were used for TCR beta sequencing. Genomic DNA was extracted from the blood cell samples with the Qiagen DNeasy Blood Extraction Kit.

The sample belongs to a study of cytomegalovirus exposure and HLA in healthy donors (dated by TCRdb to about 2017). As for the study more broadly: An earlier analysis of roughly 610 of the donors reported about 300 Gb of sequence data and 100 million to 120 million unique TCR beta sequences obtained from approximately 180 million T cells. Genome-wide SNP genotypes for about 55% of the 666 donors were used in a later genetic analysis, which treated that subset as a discovery cohort. Rather than drawing on any new phenotypic data, the later analysis identified candidate immune exposures from TCR beta sequences and the way those sequences occurred across donors. The study combined high-throughput TCR immunosequencing, statistical association of individual TCRs with disease status, and machine learning to predict cytomegalovirus infection status. Donor age, sex, ethnicity and CMV serostatus were collected together with the repertoire data. The study used immunosequencing to profile the T cell repertoires of hundreds of subjects and linked those repertoires to cytomegalovirus serostatus. The study aimed to test whether cataloging public T cell receptors could reveal signatures of past pathogen exposure. Every repertoire in the discovery cohort had been generated on one and the same sequencing platform. An early release covering some 640 HLA-typed donors comprised 250 to 350 gigabases of sequencing data and around 80 million unique TCR sequences. Four to six DR-DQ haplotypes were handled as single units for association and clustering because linkage in the cohort was strong. Among 300 to 500 genotyped donors of the cohort, an average of around 220,000 unique TCR beta nucleotide sequences was sequenced per donor, of which 15% to 20% were non-productive. Of the 398 genotyped donors, approximately 80% fell in the genetic ancestry cluster associated with self-reported Caucasian donors. Class I and class II HLA loci were covered by the typing at four-digit resolution. An earlier analysis of 587 of the donors used high-throughput TCR beta sequencing to judge whether each TCR beta V gene segment behaved as functional or pseudogenic. The number of typed donors differed by locus: about 629-640 for A, B, C, DRB1 and DQB1; roughly 510 for DQA1; some 610 for DPA1; and around 470 for DPB1. In addition to the first cohort of roughly 700 subjects, a separate validation cohort of over 90 different subjects was used. To study patterns of TCR occurrence, a later analysis re-analyzed previously published TCR beta repertoires from several hundred donors and added high-resolution HLA genotyping. What the work shows at the level of the full study, not this receptor alone: The earlier analysis of about 600 of the donors excluded roughly 16 rarely observed V segments, including chromosome 9 orphons, because counts were too low. It was suggested by the authors that the approach could potentially be generalized to other disease states and immunological phenotypes. In an earlier analysis of some 550 of the donors, most TCR beta V segments were observed in productive rearrangements about 87% or about 30% of the time, broadly matching IMGT annotations. Linkage disequilibrium might explain the correlated functional status among segregating V segments, but an unknown experimental factor could not be excluded. An association between a missense DCLRE1C variant and V-gene and J-gene trimming of TCR beta chains was found in a later genetic analysis and replicated in an independent cohort. A total of 164 TCR beta chains were listed by the study as associated with cytomegalovirus. A group of highly shared sequence variants was considered likely to be a technical artifact of the sequencing pipeline. A further reported finding was that TCR beta sequences accurately predicted the HLA-A and HLA-B alleles for most subjects in the first cohort. A later analysis found that most CMV-associated TCR beta chains appeared HLA-restricted, with HLA associations seemingly driven largely by CMV exposure. In a later analysis, TCR association rates were found to vary across HLA loci, with the most associated TCRs seen for DRB1 alleles and the fewest for HLA-C alleles. Immune exposure information for the cohort was limited to CMV serostatus. Most TCR sequences were observed very rarely across donors, whereas some public TCRs were present in many individuals. Only TCR beta chains were sequenced in this cohort, and the absence of alpha or paired-chain data limited detectable features. A later genetic analysis reported fewer N-insertions in productive TCRs among donors in an Asian-associated ancestry cluster than the roughly 720-donor mean. Some IMGT-functional V segments, including TRBV6-2 and TRBV6-3, could not be told apart with the 87-base-pair reads, so those segments were excluded. In both the original and validation cohorts, the classifier was reported to diagnose cytomegalovirus status with high specificity and sensitivity. HLA typing was unavailable for some donors at each locus, so association tests used only the typed subset. A later analysis reported that several top co-occurrence clusters appeared linked to parvovirus B19, influenza, CMV and Epstein-Barr virus. In vitro tests confirmed that three of the cytomegalovirus-associated TCR beta chains recognize cytomegalovirus antigens. In a later analysis, HLA-associated TCR beta chains showed more clonal expansion and lower generation probabilities than non-associated chains that were equally common. Sequencing depth was assumed to be roughly uniform across donors in the presence/absence analyses, though that assumption may not hold. Assigning TCR associations to individual alleles was difficult when HLA alleles, especially DR and DQ, strongly co-occurred. Specific HLA alleles were associated with 15,000 to 20,000 TCR beta sequences at a false discovery rate of 0.05 in a later analysis.

Library preparation used the immunoSEQ multiplex PCR assay. A mixture of 60 forward primers for TCR Vbeta segments and 13 reverse primers for TCR Jbeta segments was used in the multiplex PCR. The CDR3 region of rearranged TCR beta genes was amplified from genomic DNA with a multiplex PCR assay. Amplified TCR beta libraries were sequenced as 87-base-pair reads on the Illumina HiSeq System. For the original study's pipeline: A later analysis tallied 80 million to 95 million unique TCR beta chains across the 660 or so repertoires, and about 10 million of those chains were shared by two or more donors. To remove PCR and sequencing errors, raw reads were error-corrected and collapsed into unique sequences using a nearest-neighbor algorithm that merged closely related sequences. Alignment of CDR3 sequences to IMGT reference sequences was used to assign V, D and J gene segments. Each retained sequence needed at least a six-nucleotide match to both a V gene segment and a J gene segment. A rearrangement counted as productive if the CDR3 had no stop codons and remained in frame with V and J, and every other rearrangement counted as non-productive. CDR3 was defined according to IMGT convention as the region running from the second conserved V-encoded cysteine to the conserved J-encoded phenylalanine. In an earlier analysis of 550 to 650 of the donors, sequences lacking an unambiguous match to a single V gene segment were excluded. An earlier analysis of several hundred of the donors called V segments functional above 56.7% productive rearrangements and segregating when the between-donor standard deviation exceeded 5%. To diagnose cytomegalovirus status from the catalog of TCR beta chain sequences, a statistical classification framework was built. In a later analysis, TCR nucleotide sequences were compared against IMGT/GENE-DB human TR gene sequences so that V and J genes could be assigned. In a later analysis, CDR3 sequences and most-parsimonious VDJ recombination scenarios were assigned using the TCRdist pipeline. In a later analysis, each TCR beta chain was defined by its CDR3 amino acid sequence together with its V-gene family, and reads without a unique V-gene family were excluded. A later analysis removed several hundred highly shared, low-generation-probability nucleotide sequences to deal with suspected cross-contamination and a sequencing artifact. A later analysis calculated a clonal expansion index for each public chain from normalized within-repertoire ranks of inferred template counts. In a later analysis, generation probabilities were computed using a VDJ recombination model fitted to out-of-frame rearrangements, and the results were checked against IGoR. Hypergeometric tests were used in a later analysis to score TCR-TCR, TCR-HLA and TCR-CMV co-occurrence, with a repertoire-size bias correction applied to the TCR pairs. False discovery rates were estimated in a later analysis by permuting HLA or CMV assignments 20 times. A later analysis grouped co-occurring TCRs with DBSCAN, adding TCRdist sequence similarity when clustering within HLA-allele-positive subsets. For co-occurrence clustering, repertoires with fewer than 30,000 or more than 120,000 public chains were excluded, along with five repertoires with anomalous nucleotide sharing. Drawn from immuneACCESS, this table holds only the in-frame rearrangements with V and J called that TCRdb kept. Clones are partly lost; checked studies trace under half to an unresolved V gene and leave the rest unexplained. V, J and clone size reflect that table, while D and trimming were determined from the DNA. This sample has around 120,000 clones in its table, and about 80% of those were observed once. In total, the top ten clones hold roughly 2.7% of the sample.

This clonotype originated in a man aged 50 or older in good health and CMV-seropositive. The chain is encoded by TRBV28 joined to TRBJ1-1; no D gene is confidently identified. The sequenced sample was PBMCs. The CDR3 reads as follows: CASSSAGFYTEAFF. The DNA reads as follows: TGTGCCAGCAGTTCCGCGGGGTTTTACACTGAAGCTTTCTTT.